This T cell receptor (beta chain) was identified during a study of early T cells in non-severe SARS-CoV-2 infection. Background on the study: Bulk RNA from unsorted whole blood was sequenced; chains were unpaired.

In this sample, this clonotype turned up a few times. Unique molecular identifiers were attached to individual cDNA molecules. TCRdb fed the 5' RACE reads into MiXCR, producing one record per CDR3 protein. The profile covers about 70,000 distinct CDR3 sequences, with 3.5% to 6% appearing a single time and approximately 3.7% taken by the ten largest. Sequencing used whole blood, obtained at baseline. This receptor was taken from an adult who was a healthcare worker with PCR-confirmed SARS-CoV-2 infection or an uninfected control (not recorded which). The donor label of this sample is uncertain.

CDR3 region: CASSQATSGGSDTQYF. In DNA form, the CDR3 reads TGCGCCAGCAGCCAAGCAACTAGCGGGGGGTCAGATACGCAGTATTTT. The rearrangement uses TRBV4-3 and TRBJ2-3; 12 nucleotides align to TRBD2. This CDR3 region has 16 residues. V lost 1 base, J lost 4 bases, and 3 bases stayed unmatched. Germline assignment: CDR1 LGHNA and CDR2 YSLEER.